One and the same sample provided the 25 T cell receptor beta chains below, sequenced in a study of T cells after yellow fever vaccination. TCRdb itself ran the 5' RACE reads through MiXCR, one entry per CDR3 protein. The sample includes hundreds of thousands of distinct CDR3 sequences, 4.1% seen only once; the top ten take 20% to 25%. This specimen was PBMCs, taken 5 days after the yellow fever booster vaccination. All receptors come from a man between 18 and 35 years old who received the YFV17D yellow fever vaccine.

The chain recombines TRBV19 with TRBJ1-1, with a possible D match to TRBD1 (5 bases). Per germline, CDR1 LNHDA and CDR2 SQIVND (reference sequence). The CDR3 length is 16 residues. With 1 base removed from V and 10 bases from J, the gap between germline ends came to 22 bases. Written as DNA, the CDR3 is TGTGCCAGTAGTATAGTATGGGGCACCACCCAGGGAGTAGCTTTCTTT. This translates into CASSIVWGTTQGVAFF.

The genes are TRBV4-3 and TRBJ2-3; 8 bases agree with TRBD1. V lost 4 bases to trimming and J lost 7 bases; unmatched junction nucleotides: 7. There are 14 residues in the CDR3. CDR1 and CDR2 (germline): LGHNA, YSLEER. For the CDR3, the DNA is TGCGCCAGCAGCCCCCAGGGGGCTGTGTATACGCAGTATTTT. Its translation: CASSPQGAVYTQYF.

This clonotype was seen ten or more times. The rearrangement joins TRBV6-5 to TRBJ2-2; no reliable D call. V was shortened by 7 bases and J by 0 bases, with 6 bases between the two germline ends. The germline V gene has CDR1 MNHEY and CDR2 SVGAGI. CDR3 length equals 13 residues. CDR3 DNA: TGTGCCAGCATATCGTCGAACACCGGGGAGCTGTTTTTT. It yields the protein CASISSNTGELFF.

In its sample, this clonotype was seen a few times. V usage is TRBV7-6 and J usage is TRBJ2-7, with D hard to call. Germline V lookup: CDR1 SGHVS, CDR2 FNYEAQ. With 1 base removed from V and 0 bases from J, the gap between germline ends came to 7 bases. CDR3 length: 14 residues. CDR3: CASSLGRTSYEQYF. DNA of the CDR3: TGTGCCAGCAGCTTAGGCAGGACCTCCTACGAGCAGTACTTC.

This clonotype was seen only a few times. The V call is TRBV10-3, the J call TRBJ2-1, with D possibly matching TRBD1 (6 bases). The CDR3 length is 15 residues. The V gene lost 6 bases and the J gene lost 1 base, with 13 bases spanning the gap. Germline lookup yields CDR1 ENHRY and CDR2 SYGVKD. This CDR3 reads CAISRETGSYNEQFF. CDR3 in DNA: TGTGCCATCAGCAGGGAAACAGGGTCCTACAATGAGCAGTTCTTC.

This clonotype was seen a handful of times. This chain connects TRBV15 to TRBJ2-1; D possibly corresponds to TRBD2 (5 bases). There are 16 residues in the CDR3. Trimming stripped 0 bases from V and 0 bases from J, with 9 bases between. Germline CDR1 LNHNV, CDR2 YYDKDF (reference sequence). In DNA, the CDR3 is TGTGCCACCAGCAGAGATCGGGAAAGCTCCTACAATGAGCAGTTCTTC. This sequence encodes CATSRDRESSYNEQFF.

V is TRBV10-3 and J is TRBJ2-3; D might be TRBD1 or TRBD2, each matching 6 bases. V lost 7 bases and J lost 6, with 20 bases in between. There are 15 residues in the CDR3. Germline V gene sequence: CDR1 ENHRY, CDR2 SYGVKD. CDR3 sequence: CAITRSTGAGDTQYF. CDR3 nucleotide sequence: TGTGCCATCACCCGGTCTACGGGGGCGGGGGATACGCAGTATTTT.

This clonotype has at least ten counts. The V gene is TRBV7-9, the J gene TRBJ2-3; the match to TRBD2 covers 7 bases. CDR3 length equals 16 residues. Trimming took 2 bases from V and 3 from J; bases not matched to a gene: 8. The V gene's germline CDR1 is SEHNR and CDR2 FQNEAQ (reference sequence). The CDR3 sequence is CASSLSAGDFTDTQYF. The DNA of the CDR3 is TGTGCCAGCAGCTTATCCGCGGGGGACTTTACAGATACGCAGTATTTT.

This clonotype came up many times. The chain recombines TRBV5-1 with TRBJ1-6; D is possibly TRBD1 (6 bases). Germline V gene lookup returns CDR1 SGHRS and CDR2 YFSETQ. This CDR3 is 14 amino acids long. The V and J ends lost 4 bases and 7 bases respectively, with 12 bases between them. CDR3 DNA: TGCGCCAGCAGCCACAGGGAAAGGAATTCACCCCTCCACTTT. Amino acids: CASSHRERNSPLHF. The full variable domain, with the rest looked up from reference TRBV5-1 and TRBJ1-6, is KAGVTQTPRYLIKTRGQQVTLSCSPISGHRSVSWYQQTPGQGLQFLFEYFSETQRNKGNFPGRFSGRQFSNSRSEMNVSTLELGDSALYLCASSHRERNSPLHFGNGTRLTVT.

This clonotype was seen at least ten times. CDR3 residues: CASSRDYFTDTQYF. The CDR3 nucleotides read TGTGCCAGCAGCCGGGACTACTTCACAGATACGCAGTATTTT. The chain couples TRBV7-2 to TRBJ2-3; 7 bases match TRBD2. The junction had 4 bases not matched to a gene; V was cut back by 5 bases and J by 2 bases. CDR3 length: 14 residues. The germline V gene has CDR1 SGHTA and CDR2 FQGNSA. Full variable domain (missing parts from reference TRBV7-2 and TRBJ2-3): GAGVSQSPSNKVTEKGKDVELRCDPISGHTALYWYRQSLGQGLEFLIYFQGNSAPDKSGLPSDRFSAERTGGSVSTLTIQRTQQEDSAVYLCASSRDYFTDTQYFGPGTRLTVL.

There are many counts of this clonotype. V and J are TRBV6-5 and TRBJ2-7; TRBD1 is a possible D gene (6 bases). With 6 bases removed from V and 2 bases from J, the gap between germline ends came to 20 bases. The CDR3 is made up of 16 amino acids. In germline, CDR1 is MNHEY, CDR2 SVGAGI. CDR3 DNA sequence: TGTGCCAGCAGCACCCCACGACAGGAGGTACCCTACGAGCAGTACTTC. Translation gives CASSTPRQEVPYEQYF.

This clonotype occurred many times. The chain couples TRBV7-6 to TRBJ1-1, with D uncertain. The V and J ends lost 1 base and 0 bases respectively, with 9 bases between them. The CDR3 runs 15 residues. Germline loops: CDR1 SGHVS, CDR2 FNYEAQ. The CDR3 region is CASSLGPGVNTEAFF. In DNA, the CDR3 is TGTGCCAGCAGCTTAGGTCCAGGAGTGAACACTGAAGCTTTCTTT.

This clonotype was seen ten or more times. The chain links TRBV4-3 to TRBJ1-5; D is perhaps TRBD1 (5 bases). The germline V and J ends were trimmed by 4 bases and 5 bases, with 12 bases remaining between them. The germline V gene encodes CDR1 LGHNA and CDR2 YSLEER. CDR3 length: 14 amino acids. The CDR3 DNA is TGCGCCAGCAGCCCGGGACTTGTCGATCAGCCCCAGCATTTT. Protein product: CASSPGLVDQPQHF.

This clonotype was recorded a few times. The chain is built from TRBV5-1 and TRBJ2-5, with a possible D match to TRBD1 (7 bases). V lost 6 bases and J 5 bases, leaving 14 bases between the germline ends. This CDR3 is 13 amino acids long. Per germline, CDR1 SGHRS and CDR2 YFSETQ. The CDR3 nucleotides are TGCGCCAGCAAGGAGGGGGCGGGGGAGACCCAGTACTTC. This gives the protein CASKEGAGETQYF.

This clonotype has at least ten counts. The rearrangement links TRBV11-2 to TRBJ1-1, with TRBD1 identical over 8 bases. The CDR3 consists of 16 residues. Trimming cost V 5 bases and J 6 bases; bases outside gene matches: 14. The germline CDR1 and CDR2 sequences are SGHAT and FQNNGV. The CDR3 DNA reads as TGTGCCAGCAGCCACCTCTGGGACAGGTCGAGGGCTGAAGCTTTCTTT. It is translated as CASSHLWDRSRAEAFF.

The chain couples TRBV5-6 to TRBJ1-2; D is perhaps TRBD1 (6 bases). In germline, CDR1 is SGHDT, CDR2 YYEEEE. This CDR3 spans 13 amino acids. Trimming pared 0 bases from V and 6 bases from J, leaving 9 bases between. CDR3: CASSLDHRDGYTF. CDR3 nucleotides: TGTGCCAGCAGCTTGGACCACAGGGATGGCTACACCTTC.

This clonotype has more than one count but fewer than ten. The V call is TRBV5-1, the J call TRBJ2-7, with a weak D call TRBD1 (6 bases). Germline V gene lookup returns CDR1 SGHRS and CDR2 YFSETQ. V dropped 4 bases and J dropped 2 bases, with 13 bases sitting between them. The CDR3 runs 14 residues. The CDR3 DNA reads as TGCGCCAGCAGCCGAACAGGGTCCGCCTACGAGCAGTACGTC. Protein product: CASSRTGSAYEQYV.

There are a few counts of this clonotype. The J gene is TRBJ2-7, the V gene TRBV12-3 or TRBV12-4; the D is unclear. V was cut by 6 bases and J by 7 bases, with 10 bases left in between. This CDR3 is 11 amino acids long. In nucleotides, the CDR3 is TGTGCCAGCAGCGTAGGGTATGAGCAGTACTTC. It encodes CASSVGYEQYF.

The table lists this clonotype with a few counts. The chain has TRBV25-1 and TRBJ2-2; D unclear. V lost 10 bases and J 0 bases, leaving 12 bases between the germline ends. CDR3 length equals 14 residues. Germline values: CDR1 MGHDK, CDR2 SYGVNS. The CDR3 DNA follows: TGTGCCACCGCAGAAAGGTCGAACACCGGGGAGCTGTTTTTT. It codes for CATAERSNTGELFF.

The chain employs TRBV12-3 or TRBV12-4 and TRBJ2-7; D is perhaps TRBD1 or TRBD2 (6 bases each). This CDR3 is built from 15 residues. V lost 6 bases and J lost 1, with 16 bases in between. As DNA, the CDR3 is TGTGCCAGCAGCACAACAGGGAGGAGGTCCTACGAGCAGTACTTC. This codes for CASSTTGRRSYEQYF.

This clonotype was recorded a few times. This rearrangement joins TRBV6-5 to TRBJ2-2, with a possible D match to TRBD1 (6 bases). CDR1 and CDR2 (germline): MNHEY, SVGAGI. The length of the CDR3 is 16 residues. V shed 7 bases and J shed 4 bases, with 19 bases lying between them. CDR3 nucleotides: TGTGCCAGCAACCCAGGGGCCGCTTTACCCACCGGGGAGCTGTTTTTT. Residues: CASNPGAALPTGELFF.

There are a few counts of this clonotype. The gene calls are TRBV12-3 or TRBV12-4 and TRBJ1-4; 8 nucleotides align to TRBD1. This CDR3 has 13 amino acids. Germline trimming cut 6 bases from V and 6 bases from J; bases unmatched to any gene: 3. In DNA form, the CDR3 reads TGTGCCAGCAGAGGGACAGGTTATGAAAAACTGTTTTTT. Amino acid sequence: CASRGTGYEKLFF.

This clonotype occurred a few times. The rearrangement uses TRBV4-1 and TRBJ2-7, with D maybe TRBD1 (6 bases). Trimming left V 2 bases short and J 6 bases short, with 11 bases between. Germline CDR1 reads MGHRA; CDR2 reads YSYEKL. There are 13 residues in the CDR3. Here the CDR3 DNA reads TGCGCCAGCAGCCAACCCGGACAGTTCGAGCAGTACTTC. Its translation: CASSQPGQFEQYF.

This clonotype has more than one count but fewer than ten. The chain links TRBV5-1 to TRBJ2-6, with D unresolved. V was trimmed by 1 base and J by 0 bases, leaving 8 bases between them. The V gene's germline CDR1 is SGHRS and CDR2 YFSETQ. The CDR3 loop spans 16 amino acids. CDR3 sequence (DNA): TGCGCCAGCAGCTTGACTTCCCTCTCTGGGGCCAACGTCCTGACTTTC. This encodes CASSLTSLSGANVLTF.

The chain uses TRBV19 and TRBJ2-5; unclear D gene. The germline gives CDR1 LNHDA, CDR2 SQIVND (reference sequence). V was pared by 3 bases and J by 5 bases, with 10 bases between. The CDR3 covers 13 residues. CDR3 in amino acids: CASSIGGIETQYF. Written as DNA, the CDR3 is TGTGCCAGTAGTATTGGTGGGATTGAGACCCAGTACTTC.